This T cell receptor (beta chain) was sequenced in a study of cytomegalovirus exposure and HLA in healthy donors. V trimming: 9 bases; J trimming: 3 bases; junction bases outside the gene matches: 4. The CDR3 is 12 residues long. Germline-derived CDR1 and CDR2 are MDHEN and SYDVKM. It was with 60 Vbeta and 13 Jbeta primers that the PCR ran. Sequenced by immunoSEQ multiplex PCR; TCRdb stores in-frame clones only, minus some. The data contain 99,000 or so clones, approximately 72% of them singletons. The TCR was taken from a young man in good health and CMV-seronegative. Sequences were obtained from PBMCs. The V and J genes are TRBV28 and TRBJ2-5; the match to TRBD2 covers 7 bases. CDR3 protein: CASTSVKETQYF. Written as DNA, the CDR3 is TGTGCCAGTACTAGCGTTAAAGAGACCCAGTACTTC.